This is a list of T cell receptor beta chains from one sample in a study of shared clonotypes between healthy human individuals. TCRdb keeps only in-frame clones here, not all; method: immunoSEQ multiplex PCR. This sample has approximately 600,000 clones; 85% to 95% occur once, and the top ten carry approximately 0.12%. Sequenced material: naive CD8+ T cells sorted from blood. The receptors derive from a woman in her thirties in good health. Both conserved end residues are trimmed from each CDR3.

cdr3_aa j_call v_call
ASTLGSGRDEQY TRBJ2-5 TRBV28
ASSLSPSNTDTQY TRBJ2-3 TRBV11-2
VRSERTGKNYEQY TRBJ2-7 TRBV7-5
ASSSRDNYEAF TRBJ1-1 TRBV6-5
ASSDGTGDSYEQY TRBJ2-7 TRBV4-2
SVLGGVTDTQY TRBJ2-3 TRBV29-1
ASSLGPGYTEAF TRBJ1-1 TRBV27
ASMTGFSSYNEQF TRBJ2-1 TRBV28
ASSSEVPAETYEQY TRBJ2-7 TRBV27
ASSLGRTQGWETQY TRBJ2-5 TRBV7-2
ASSQSSGRPYEQY TRBJ2-7 TRBV5-1
ATSRGGDQETQY TRBJ2-5 TRBV15
ASSVLGGGGPRNEQF TRBJ2-1 TRBV9
ASSYGVLYGRSTDTQY TRBJ2-3 TRBV27
ASSWTESYEQY TRBJ2-7 TRBV5-1
ASSPLAGGNEQF TRBJ2-1 TRBV19
ASSSATTYEQY TRBJ2-7 TRBV28
ASSLGLSAEAF TRBJ1-1 TRBV11-2